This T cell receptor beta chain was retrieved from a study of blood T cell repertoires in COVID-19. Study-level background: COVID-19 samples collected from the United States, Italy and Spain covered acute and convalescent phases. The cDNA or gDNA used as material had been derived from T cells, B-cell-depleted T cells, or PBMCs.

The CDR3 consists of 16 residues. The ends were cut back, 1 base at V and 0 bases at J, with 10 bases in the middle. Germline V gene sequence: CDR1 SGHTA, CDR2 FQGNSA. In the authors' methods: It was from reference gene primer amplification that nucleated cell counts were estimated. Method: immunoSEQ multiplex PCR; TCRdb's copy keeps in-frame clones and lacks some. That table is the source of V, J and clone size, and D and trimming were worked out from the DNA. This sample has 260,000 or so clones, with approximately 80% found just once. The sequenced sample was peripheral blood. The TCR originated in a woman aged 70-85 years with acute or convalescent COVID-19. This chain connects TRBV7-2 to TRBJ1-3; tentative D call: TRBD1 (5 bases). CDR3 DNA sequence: TGTGCCAGCAGCTTAGACGGCAGGGCCTCTGGAAACACCATATATTTT. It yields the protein CASSLDGRASGNTIYF.